Included here is one TCR beta chain sequence, with context. Only one count was recorded for this clone. The antigen it binds to is not known. No much larger clone is present one base from it, and per-base qualities are unavailable. The data originate from a study of T cell responses to AZD1222 COVID-19 vaccine listed by TCRdb under 2021. Turning to the overall study: Because spike-specific TCR depth and breadth did not differ between the two schedules, AZD1222 recipients who got a second dose at roughly 4 weeks were pooled with those who got a second dose at roughly 12 weeks. A total of just over 230 trial participants underwent TCR sequencing, of whom about 210 had received two doses of AZD1222 and some 25 had received two doses of the MenACWY control vaccine. Enrollment into the trials was organized by age into subgroups of 18-55, 56-69 and 70-plus years, and those subgroups contained about 160, 30 and 59 TCR-sequenced participants, respectively.

V loses 0 bases of germline sequence and J loses 3 bases, and the interval between the two ends is 10 bases. The germline V gene encodes CDR1 SGHRS and CDR2 YFSETQ. Spanning cysteine to phenylalanine, the CDR3 consists of 15 amino acids. The read is trimmed to its CDR3 DNA, 45 bases read in frame from base 1. In the paper's terms, the time point label means: baseline before first vaccination. Samples from vaccinated people were obtained from the UK trials COV001 and COV002, which included a single-blind randomized controlled phase 2/3 trial of AZD1222 (ChAdOx1 nCoV-19) in healthy adults. Trial participant PBMC samples were collected at day 0 and day 28 after the second dose for TCRbeta chain sequencing. The CDR3 regions of human TCRbeta chains were analyzed by immunosequencing. As for the original processing: Repertoire TCRs were checked for matches against a reference library of SARS-CoV-2-specific TCRs that had been generated using the MIRA antigen-specificity platform. Breadth meant the fraction of unique TCRs that were SARS-CoV-2-associated, whereas depth meant the fraction of total T cells that were SARS-CoV-2-associated. Using the MIRA data, every spike-specific TCR was mapped to the spike region that the TCR reacted to and assigned to either a CD4 or a CD8 class. Log10-transformed breadth and depth values were compared by one-way ANOVA with Sidak's multiple comparisons tests. TCRdb holds this immuneACCESS table with in-frame rearrangements only. Some clones are missing; in checked studies, unresolved V genes explain under half, and the rest has no known cause. V and J calls plus clone size are reproduced from that table; the DNA served to infer D and trimming. For this sample there are some 84,000 clones; approximately 88% appear just once. The ten largest make up roughly 15% of the sample.

General findings and caveats noted by the study authors: Because no day 14 peak-response samples were available, the repertoires could be characterized only after the peak T cell response. Epitopes outside the regions mutated in the B.1.351 and B.1.1.7 variants were reportedly recognized by nearly half of the unique spike-specific TCRs. The vaccine-associated CD4 TCRs covered the entire spike protein, and the dominant responses fell in regions 160-218 and 743-854. Participants were mostly white British, with more females than males. The authors suggested clonal diversity may have been underestimated. After two AZD1222 doses, both the breadth and the depth of spike-specific TCRs were significantly higher than at day 0 and than in MenACWY recipients. In the small 56-69-year group, the increase in depth fell short of significance, most likely because of low power. Conclusions about previously exposed vaccinees are limited, since just six AZD1222 recipients were seropositive for SARS-CoV-2 at baseline.

Specimen: peripheral blood, collected on day 0 of AZD1222 vaccination. The chain is assembled from TRBV5-1 and TRBJ1-5; the D gene remains uncertain. This sequence was found in an adult in good health. The sequenced DNA: TGCGCCAGCAGCTTGGCGGGCGGACCCAATCAGCCCCAGCATTTT. Its amino acids are CASSLAGGPNQPQHF.